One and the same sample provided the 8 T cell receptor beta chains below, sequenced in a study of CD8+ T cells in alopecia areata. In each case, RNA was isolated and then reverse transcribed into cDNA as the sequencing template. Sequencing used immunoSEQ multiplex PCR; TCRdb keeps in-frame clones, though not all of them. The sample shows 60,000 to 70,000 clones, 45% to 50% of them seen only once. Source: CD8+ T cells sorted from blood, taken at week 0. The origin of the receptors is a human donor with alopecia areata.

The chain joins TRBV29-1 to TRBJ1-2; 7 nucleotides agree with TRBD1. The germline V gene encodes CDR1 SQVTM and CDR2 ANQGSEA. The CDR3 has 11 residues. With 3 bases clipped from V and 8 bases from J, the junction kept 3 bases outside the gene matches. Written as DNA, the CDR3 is TGCAGCGTTGAGGCAGGGGGAGGCTACACCTTC. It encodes CSVEAGGGYTF.

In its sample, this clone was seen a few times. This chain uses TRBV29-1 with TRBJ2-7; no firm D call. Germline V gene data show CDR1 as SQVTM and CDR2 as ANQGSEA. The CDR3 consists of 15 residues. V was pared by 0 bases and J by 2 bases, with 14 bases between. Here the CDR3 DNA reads TGCAGCGTTGAAGATATCGAAGGAAATCCCTACGAGCAGTACTTC. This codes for CSVEDIEGNPYEQYF.

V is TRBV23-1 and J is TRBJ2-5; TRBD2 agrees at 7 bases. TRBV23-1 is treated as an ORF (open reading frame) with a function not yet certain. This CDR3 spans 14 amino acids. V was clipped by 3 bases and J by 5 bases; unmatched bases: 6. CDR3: CASSQTSYWETQYF. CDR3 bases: TGCGCCAGCAGTCAGACTAGCTATTGGGAGACCCAGTACTTC.

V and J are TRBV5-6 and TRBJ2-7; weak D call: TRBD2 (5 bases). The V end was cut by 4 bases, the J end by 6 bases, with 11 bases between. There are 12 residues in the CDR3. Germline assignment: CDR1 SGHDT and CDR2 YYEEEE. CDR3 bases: TGTGCCAGCAGCCCGGCGGGTGGCGAGCAGTACTTC. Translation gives CASSPAGGEQYF.

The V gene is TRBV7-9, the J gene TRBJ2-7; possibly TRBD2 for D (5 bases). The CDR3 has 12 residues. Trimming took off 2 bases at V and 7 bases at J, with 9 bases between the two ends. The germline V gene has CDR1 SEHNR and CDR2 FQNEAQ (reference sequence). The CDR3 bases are TGTGCCAGCAGCTTAAAAGCGGTTGAGCAGTACTTC. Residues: CASSLKAVEQYF.

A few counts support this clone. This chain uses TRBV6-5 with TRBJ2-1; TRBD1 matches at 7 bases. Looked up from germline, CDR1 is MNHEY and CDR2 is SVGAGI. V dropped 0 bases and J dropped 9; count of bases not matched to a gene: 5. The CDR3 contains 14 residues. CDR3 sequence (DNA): TGTGCCAGCAGTTACTCGACGCAGGGGGTTGAGCAGTTCTTC. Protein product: CASSYSTQGVEQFF.

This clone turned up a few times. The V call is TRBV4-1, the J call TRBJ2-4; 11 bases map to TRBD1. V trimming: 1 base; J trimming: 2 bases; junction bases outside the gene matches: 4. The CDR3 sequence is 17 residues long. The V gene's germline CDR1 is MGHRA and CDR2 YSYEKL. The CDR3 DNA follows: TGCGCCAGCAGCCAAGTTTGGACAGGGGGCACCAAAAACATTCAGTACTTC. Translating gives CASSQVWTGGTKNIQYF.

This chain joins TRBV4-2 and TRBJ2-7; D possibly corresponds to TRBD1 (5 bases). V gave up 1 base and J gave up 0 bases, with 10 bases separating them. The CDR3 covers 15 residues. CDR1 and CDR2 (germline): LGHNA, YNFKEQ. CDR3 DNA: TGTGCCAGCAGCCAAGGCACAGGACCCTCCTACGAGCAGTACTTC. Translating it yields CASSQGTGPSYEQYF.